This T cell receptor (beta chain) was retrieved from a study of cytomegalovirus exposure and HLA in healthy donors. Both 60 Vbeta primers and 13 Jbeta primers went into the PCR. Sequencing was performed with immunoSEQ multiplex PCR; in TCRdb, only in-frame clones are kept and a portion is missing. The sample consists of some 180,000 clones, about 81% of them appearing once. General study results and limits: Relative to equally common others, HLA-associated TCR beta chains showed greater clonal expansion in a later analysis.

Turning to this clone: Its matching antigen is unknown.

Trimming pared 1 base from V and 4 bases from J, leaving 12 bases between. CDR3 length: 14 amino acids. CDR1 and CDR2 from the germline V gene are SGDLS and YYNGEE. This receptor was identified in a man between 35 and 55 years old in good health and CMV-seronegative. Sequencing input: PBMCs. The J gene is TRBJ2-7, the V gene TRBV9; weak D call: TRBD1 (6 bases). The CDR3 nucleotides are TGTGCCAGCAGCGTACGTGCCAGGGGTTACGAGCAGTACTTC. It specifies CASSVRARGYEQYF.